The rows below give T cell receptor beta chains drawn from one sample of a study of T cell responses to AZD1222 COVID-19 vaccine. Produced via immunoSEQ multiplex PCR; TCRdb's table is partial and in-frame only. The table lists 90,000 to 140,000 clones, roughly 90% of them singletons. Sequenced material: peripheral blood, taken on day 0 of AZD1222 vaccination. The receptor source for this set is an adult in good health. Each CDR3 is given with its conserved first and last residue. Each record gives: D gene, CDR3 length, clone size, V gene, J gene, CDR3 protein, CDR3 DNA. D genes are given only for firm matches. A clone size is listed for some rows: how often the clone was seen (once, few, many), or a class if it is expanded.

>-|13|few|TRBV7-7|TRBJ2-5
CASSLDYGETQYF
TGTGCTAGCAGCTTAGATTACGGGGAGACCCAGTACTTC
>-|12|-|TRBV27|TRBJ2-3
CASRDLTDTQYF
TGTGCCAGCAGAGACCTCACAGATACGCAGTATTTT
>-|16|-|TRBV7-9|TRBJ1-6
CASSLAFRRNYSPLHF
TGTGCCAGCAGCTTAGCGTTCAGGCGAAACTATTCACCCCTCCACTTT
>-|13|-|TRBV4-1|TRBJ1-5
CASSRQVNQPQHF
TGCGCCAGCAGTAGGCAGGTCAATCAGCCCCAGCATTTT
>TRBD1|16|-|TRBV5-8|TRBJ1-2
CASFGTGDKVNYGYTF
TGTGCCAGCTTCGGGACAGGGGACAAAGTTAACTATGGCTACACCTTC
>TRBD2|16|-|TRBV24-1|TRBJ2-2
CATSDLGLADGGELFF
TGTGCCACCAGTGATTTGGGTCTAGCGGATGGCGGGGAGCTGTTTTTT
>TRBD1|14|-|TRBV2|TRBJ2-5
CASRQGARIETQYF
TGTGCCAGCAGACAGGGGGCCCGTATAGAGACCCAGTACTTC
>-|13|-|TRBV9|TRBJ1-1
CASSGHMNTEAFF
TGTGCCAGCAGCGGCCATATGAACACTGAAGCTTTCTTT
>-|12|once|TRBV5-1|TRBJ2-7
CASSLVGYEQYF
TGCGCCAGCAGCTTGGTGGGGTACGAGCAGTACTTC
>TRBD2|17|-|TRBV11-3|TRBJ2-1
CASSPALAGGLGNEQFF
TGTGCCAGCAGCCCTGCTCTAGCGGGGGGACTGGGCAATGAGCAGTTCTTC
>-|15|-|TRBV15|TRBJ1-1
CATSRAGGVHTEAFF
TGTGCCACCAGCAGAGCGGGGGGGGTTCACACTGAAGCTTTCTTT
>-|13|-|TRBV11-3|TRBJ1-1
CASTGGQLTEAFF
TGTGCCAGCACCGGAGGACAGCTCACTGAAGCTTTCTTT
>-|14|few|TRBV5-5|TRBJ1-4
CASSFDTNNEKLFF
TGTGCCAGCAGCTTCGACACCAATAATGAAAAACTGTTTTTT
>-|15|-|TRBV5-8|TRBJ1-2
CASSLVEQGRYGYTF
TGTGCCAGCAGCTTGGTTGAGCAGGGGCGATATGGCTACACCTTC
>-|13|-|TRBV27|TRBJ2-7
CASSFGASYEQYF
TGTGCCAGCAGTTTTGGAGCCTCCTACGAGCAGTACTTC
>TRBD1|15|-|TRBV28|TRBJ1-5
CASTQQGSGIQPQHF
TGTGCCAGCACGCAACAGGGGTCAGGGATTCAGCCCCAGCATTTT
>TRBD2|15|-|TRBV3-1/TRBV3-2|TRBJ2-1
CASSPTSGKVGEQFF
TGTGCCAGCAGCCCGACTAGCGGGAAGGTTGGTGAGCAGTTCTTC
>-|14|-|TRBV5-1|TRBJ1-1
CASSLGGRGTEAFF
TGCGCCAGCAGCTTGGGGGGACGGGGAACTGAAGCTTTCTTT
>TRBD1|13|-|TRBV6-5|TRBJ1-5
CASRGQGNQPQHF
TGTGCCAGCAGGGGACAGGGCAATCAGCCCCAGCATTTT
>-|13|-|TRBV6-5|TRBJ1-1
CASCRGENTEAFF
TGTGCCAGCTGCAGGGGAGAGAACACTGAAGCTTTCTTT
>-|14|-|TRBV18|TRBJ2-3
CASSPPVGTDTQYF
TGTGCCAGCTCACCACCAGTTGGCACAGATACGCAGTATTTT
>-|15|-|TRBV7-9|TRBJ1-2
CASSSAGGRAYGYTF
TGTGCCAGCAGCTCCGCCGGGGGCCGCGCCTATGGCTACACCTTC
>-|14|-|TRBV21-1|TRBJ2-5
CASSKLITEETQYF
TGTGCCAGCAGCAAATTAATTACGGAAGAGACCCAGTACTTC
>-|11|-|TRBV29-1|TRBJ1-2
CSVEGHYGYTF
TGCAGCGTTGAAGGGCACTATGGCTACACCTTC
>TRBD1|16|-|TRBV7-9|TRBJ2-7
CASTPGQGEASYEQYF
TGTGCCAGCACCCCAGGACAGGGGGAGGCGTCCTACGAGCAGTACTTC
>-|16|-|TRBV27|TRBJ1-2
CASSLSSPTGIYGYTF
TGTGCCAGCAGTTTATCTTCGCCGACAGGTATCTATGGCTACACCTTC
>-|13|-|TRBV19|TRBJ2-3
CASSILPADTQYF
TGTGCCAGTAGTATCCTCCCAGCAGATACGCAGTATTTT
>-|15|-|TRBV5-1|TRBJ1-4
CASSLEGITGEKLFF
TGCGCCAGCAGCTTGGAGGGGATCACGGGTGAAAAACTGTTTTTT
>-|15|-|TRBV7-8|TRBJ1-1
CASSLQLRSGTEAFF
TGTGCCAGCAGCTTACAACTAAGGTCGGGCACTGAAGCTTTCTTT
>-|17|once|TRBV28|TRBJ2-1
CASSFVGGANSYNEQFF
TGTGCCAGCAGTTTTGTGGGCGGGGCAAACTCCTACAATGAGCAGTTCTTC
>-|12|-|TRBV10-3|TRBJ2-1
CAISVKGNEQFF
TGTGCCATCAGCGTAAAGGGCAATGAGCAGTTCTTC
>-|14|-|TRBV27|TRBJ1-1
CASSYQGQNTEAFF
TGTGCCAGCAGTTATCAGGGACAGAACACTGAAGCTTTCTTT
>TRBD2|13|-|TRBV11-3|TRBJ2-1
CASSLGLADEQFF
TGTGCCAGCAGCTTGGGGCTAGCGGATGAGCAGTTCTTC
>TRBD2|15|-|TRBV6-5|TRBJ2-3
CASSWTSGRPDTQYF
TGTGCCAGCAGTTGGACTAGCGGGAGGCCAGATACGCAGTATTTT
>TRBD2|15|-|TRBV11-3|TRBJ2-7
CASSLSGGDSYEQYF
TGTGCCAGCAGCTTGAGCGGGGGGGACTCGTACGAGCAGTACTTC
>-|16|-|TRBV19|TRBJ2-7
CASSIGVESGRYEQYF
TGTGCCAGTAGTATCGGTGTCGAAAGTGGGCGATACGAGCAGTACTTC
>TRBD1|13|-|TRBV12-3/TRBV12-4|TRBJ2-7
CASTGGLTYEQYF
TGTGCCAGTACAGGGGGACTTACCTACGAGCAGTACTTC
>-|17|-|TRBV7-2|TRBJ2-6
CASSSFQQGPGANVLTF
TGTGCCAGCAGCTCCTTCCAACAGGGTCCTGGGGCCAACGTCCTGACTTTC